This T cell receptor (beta chain) was documented in a study of CD8+CD57+ T cells in acquired aplastic anemia. Study information: Sorting CD4+ and CD8+ cells gave DNA averaging about 3.1 ug. For CD4+ cells, healthy donors had an average of approximately 9.8 million reads.

Concerning this clonotype itself: Its antigen remains unknown.

The CDR3 totals 13 residues. The germline V gene has CDR1 SGHNT and CDR2 YYREEE (reference sequence). Between the trimmed V and J ends, which lost 1 base and 9 bases, there was a span of 11 bases. Findings of the study overall: About 29 CD8+ CDR3 sequences occurred in both the patients and the controls.

Profiling that covered TCR beta VDJ and CDR3 relied on genomic DNA as its template. MiXCR was run by TCRdb on the reads, yielding one entry per CDR3 protein. This sample has approximately 170,000 distinct CDR3 sequences, with roughly 56% found just once. The origin of this receptor is a human donor in good health, serving as a control. The chain couples TRBV5-4 to TRBJ2-1, with D possibly matching TRBD1 (7 bases). Sequencing was done on a sample of sorted CD4+, CD8+, or CD8+CD57+ T cells (not recorded which) from PBMCs. The DNA for the CDR3 is TGTGCCAGCAGCTTGAGGCAGGGGGGTGAGCAGTTCTTC. Amino acid sequence: CASSLRQGGEQFF. Drawing the rest from reference TRBV5-4 and TRBJ2-1, the complete variable domain is ETGVTQSPTHLIKTRGQQVTLRCSSQSGHNTVSWYQQALGQGPQFIFQYYREEENGRGNFPPRFSGLQFPNYSSELNVNALELDDSALYLCASSLRQGGEQFFGPGTRLTVL.